The present entry profiles one T cell receptor (beta chain) with its context. These data belong to a study of T cells after yellow fever vaccination. Germline V gene lookup returns CDR1 SGHVS and CDR2 FNYEAQ. Unmatched junction bases numbered 9, after V lost 4 bases and J lost 9 bases. The CDR3 is made up of 15 amino acids. TCRdb reprocessed the 5' RACE reads with MiXCR, giving one entry per CDR3 protein. The repertoire holds roughly 74,000 distinct CDR3 sequences, with around 7% as singletons. This sequence originates from a man aged 18 to 29 who received the YFV17D yellow fever vaccine. The chain has TRBV7-6 and TRBJ2-1; 10 bases are a match to TRBD2. Here the sequenced sample was CD8+ T cells sorted from PBMCs, taken about 5 days after the first yellow fever vaccination. For the CDR3, the DNA is TGTGCCAGCAGCTCCCGCCAGCGGGGGGGTGCTGAGCAGTTCTTC. Its translation: CASSSRQRGGAEQFF.